This record covers a single TCR beta chain. The CDR3 length is 13 residues. Germline V gives CDR1 GTSNPN, CDR2 SVGIG (reference sequence). V gave up 2 bases and J gave up 9 bases, with 14 bases separating them. The PCR was carried out with 60 Vbeta primers and 13 Jbeta primers. TCRdb keeps only in-frame clones here, not all; method: immunoSEQ multiplex PCR. The sample contains 100,000 to 150,000 clones, over 70% of which appear only once. This record comes from a study of cytomegalovirus exposure and HLA in healthy donors. The sequencing input was PBMCs. The receptor's source is a man in his forties in good health and CMV-seropositive. This rearrangement joins TRBV30 to TRBJ1-5; D remains unclear. The CDR3 loop reads CAWSRAEHGPQHF. The CDR3 DNA reads as TGTGCCTGGAGTCGAGCGGAGCATGGGCCCCAGCATTTT.